These T cell receptor beta chains were read from a single sample in a study of CD8 T cells in ankylosing spondylitis. TCRdb re-called the 5' RACE reads with MiXCR, one entry per CDR3 protein. The top ten hold around 3.6% of the sample, which has fewer than 550,000 distinct CDR3 sequences, approximately 5.3% seen once. Specimen: blood, either unsorted or a sorted T cell fraction (not recorded which). The receptors were sampled from a male donor with ankylosing spondylitis. CDR3s include the opening cysteine and the closing phenylalanine or tryptophan. A D gene is named only where the DNA matches it firmly. The size field is filled for only some rows; it gives once, few, many or a size class.

abundance: many
d_gene: NA
v_gene: TRBV28
j_gene: TRBJ2-5
CDR3aa: CASSFLGGAKETQYF
CDR3nt: TGTGCCAGCAGCTTCTTGGGTGGGGCCAAAGAGACCCAGTACTTC

abundance: many
d_gene: NA
v_gene: TRBV20-1
j_gene: TRBJ1-5
CDR3aa: CSASRWGDSNQPQHF
CDR3nt: TGCAGTGCTTCTCGGTGGGGCGATAGCAATCAGCCCCAGCATTTT

abundance: many
d_gene: TRBD2
v_gene: TRBV7-2
j_gene: TRBJ2-5
CDR3aa: CASSQRERETQYF
CDR3nt: TGTGCCAGCAGCCAGCGGGAGCGAGAGACCCAGTACTTC

abundance: many
d_gene: NA
v_gene: TRBV14
j_gene: TRBJ2-4
CDR3aa: CASSQRGKNIQYF
CDR3nt: TGTGCCAGCAGCCAAAGAGGCAAGAACATTCAGTACTTC

abundance: many
d_gene: TRBD2
v_gene: TRBV20-1
j_gene: TRBJ2-3
CDR3aa: CSAQTSVTDTQYF
CDR3nt: TGCAGTGCTCAGACTAGCGTCACAGATACGCAGTATTTT

abundance: few
d_gene: TRBD1
v_gene: TRBV9
j_gene: TRBJ2-5
CDR3aa: CASSVGQIIQETQYF
CDR3nt: TGTGCCAGCAGCGTGGGACAGATTATCCAAGAGACCCAGTACTTC

abundance: NA
d_gene: TRBD2
v_gene: TRBV4-2
j_gene: TRBJ2-3
CDR3aa: CASSQDARGATDTQYF
CDR3nt: TGTGCCAGCAGCCAAGATGCGCGGGGGGCCACAGATACGCAGTATTTT

abundance: many
d_gene: TRBD1
v_gene: TRBV5-1
j_gene: TRBJ2-7
CDR3aa: CASSLQGAWEQYF
CDR3nt: TGCGCCAGCAGCTTACAGGGGGCGTGGGAGCAGTACTTC

abundance: many
d_gene: NA
v_gene: TRBV5-6
j_gene: TRBJ2-5
CDR3aa: CASSLYGGQETQYF
CDR3nt: TGTGCCAGCAGCTTGTATGGGGGTCAAGAGACCCAGTACTTC

abundance: many
d_gene: NA
v_gene: TRBV6-5
j_gene: TRBJ2-1
CDR3aa: CASSSFFGSSSYNEQFF
CDR3nt: TGTGCCAGCAGTTCCTTTTTTGGCTCGAGCTCCTACAATGAGCAGTTCTTC

abundance: many
d_gene: NA
v_gene: TRBV24-1
j_gene: TRBJ2-7
CDR3aa: CATSDSGPTYEQYF
CDR3nt: TGTGCCACCAGTGATTCGGGACCGACCTACGAGCAGTACTTC

abundance: many
d_gene: TRBD1
v_gene: TRBV12-3/TRBV12-4
j_gene: TRBJ2-5
CDR3aa: CASSTRQGEGETQYF
CDR3nt: TGTGCCAGCAGTACTAGACAGGGTGAAGGAGAGACCCAGTACTTC

abundance: many
d_gene: NA
v_gene: TRBV5-1
j_gene: TRBJ1-1
CDR3aa: CASSRDPESYVAEAFF
CDR3nt: TGCGCCAGCAGCCGGGACCCCGAATCGTACGTCGCTGAAGCTTTCTTT

abundance: many
d_gene: NA
v_gene: TRBV9
j_gene: TRBJ2-7
CDR3aa: CASSVARGSEQYF
CDR3nt: TGTGCCAGCAGCGTAGCTAGGGGGTCCGAGCAGTACTTC